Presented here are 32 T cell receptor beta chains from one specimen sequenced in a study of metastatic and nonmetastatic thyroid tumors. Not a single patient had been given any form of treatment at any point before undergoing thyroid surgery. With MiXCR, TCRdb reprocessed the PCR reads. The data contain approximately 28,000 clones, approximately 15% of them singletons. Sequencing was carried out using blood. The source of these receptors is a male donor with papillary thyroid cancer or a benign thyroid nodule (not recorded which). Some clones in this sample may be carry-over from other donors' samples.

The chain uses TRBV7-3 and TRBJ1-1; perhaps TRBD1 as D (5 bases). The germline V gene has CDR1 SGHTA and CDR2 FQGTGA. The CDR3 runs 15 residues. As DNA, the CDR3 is TGTGCAAGAAGCCCCTGGGGGGGAATGAACACTGAAGCTTTCTTT. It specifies CARSPWGGMNTEAFF.

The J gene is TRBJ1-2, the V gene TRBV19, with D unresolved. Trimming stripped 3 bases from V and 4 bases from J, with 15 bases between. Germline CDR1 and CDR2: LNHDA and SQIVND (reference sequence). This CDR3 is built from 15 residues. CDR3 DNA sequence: TGTGCCAGTAGTATCCCGGATAGCCACTCCTATGGCTACACCTTC. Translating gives CASSIPDSHSYGYTF.

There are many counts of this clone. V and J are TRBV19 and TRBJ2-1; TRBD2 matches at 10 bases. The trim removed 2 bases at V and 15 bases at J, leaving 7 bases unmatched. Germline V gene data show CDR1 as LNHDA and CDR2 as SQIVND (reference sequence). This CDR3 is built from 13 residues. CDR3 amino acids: CASSITSGDTRFF. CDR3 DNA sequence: TGTGCCAGTAGTATAACTAGCGGGGATACGAGGTTCTTC. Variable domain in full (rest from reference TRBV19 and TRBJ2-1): DGGITQSPKYLFRKEGQNVTLSCEQNLNHDAMYWYRQDPGQGLRLIYYSQIVNDFQKGDIAEGYSVSREKKESFPLTVTSAQKNPTAFYLCASSITSGDTRFFGPGTRLTVL.

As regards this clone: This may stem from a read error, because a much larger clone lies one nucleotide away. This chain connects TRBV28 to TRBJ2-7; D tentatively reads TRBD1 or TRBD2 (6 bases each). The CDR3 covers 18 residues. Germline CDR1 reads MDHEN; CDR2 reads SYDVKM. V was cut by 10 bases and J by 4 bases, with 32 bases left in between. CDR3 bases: TGTGCCAACAGCCACCCCGAGGGGGGCGGCGTGCTTCGGTACGAGCAGTACTTC. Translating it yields CANSHPEGGGVLRYEQYF.

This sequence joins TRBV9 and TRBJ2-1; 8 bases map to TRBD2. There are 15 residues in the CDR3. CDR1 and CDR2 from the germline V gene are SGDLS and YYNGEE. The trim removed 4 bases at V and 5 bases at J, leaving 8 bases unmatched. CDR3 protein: CASSPVAGINNEQFF. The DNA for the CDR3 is TGTGCCAGCAGCCCCGTAGCGGGAATCAACAATGAGCAGTTCTTC.

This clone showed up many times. The chain's CDR3 is CSVERPPGGIYNEQFF. The DNA for the CDR3 is TGCAGCGTTGAGAGACCCCCGGGCGGTATATACAATGAGCAGTTCTTC. The chain recombines TRBV29-1 with TRBJ2-1, with D uncertain. The CDR3 has 16 residues. Germline V gene sequence: CDR1 SQVTM, CDR2 ANQGSEA. V shed 3 bases and J shed 4 bases, with 19 bases lying between them.

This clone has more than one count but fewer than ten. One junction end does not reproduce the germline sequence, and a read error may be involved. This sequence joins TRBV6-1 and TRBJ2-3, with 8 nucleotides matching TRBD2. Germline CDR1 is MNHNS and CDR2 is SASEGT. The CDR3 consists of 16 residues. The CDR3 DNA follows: TGTGCCAGCAGGTCGATGGCGGGAGGAAGCACAGATACGCAGTGTTTT. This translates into CASRSMAGGSTDTQCF.

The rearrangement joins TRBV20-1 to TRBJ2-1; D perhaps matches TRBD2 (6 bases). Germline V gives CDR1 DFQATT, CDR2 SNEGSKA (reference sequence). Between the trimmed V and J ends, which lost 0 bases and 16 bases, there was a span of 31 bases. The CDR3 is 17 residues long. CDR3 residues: CSARDSRSGPTHNEYFF. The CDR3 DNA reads TGCAGTGCTAGAGATAGTAGAAGCGGGCCTACCCACAATGAGTATTTCTTC.

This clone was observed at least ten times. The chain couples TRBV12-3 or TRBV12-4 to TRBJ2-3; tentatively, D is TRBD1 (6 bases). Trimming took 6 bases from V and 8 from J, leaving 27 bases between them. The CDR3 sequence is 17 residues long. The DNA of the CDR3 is TGTGCCAGCAGAGATAGAGGGCAGGGGTCAGAGACCCGTACGCAGTATTTT. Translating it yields CASRDRGQGSETRTQYF.

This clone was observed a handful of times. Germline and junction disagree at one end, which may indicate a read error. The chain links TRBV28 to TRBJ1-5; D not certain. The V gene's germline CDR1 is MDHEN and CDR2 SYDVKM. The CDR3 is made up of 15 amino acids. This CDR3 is CATHPVPGGNQPQNF. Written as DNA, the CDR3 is TGTGCCACCCACCCGGTCCCGGGAGGTAATCAGCCCCAGAATTTT.

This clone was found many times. The CDR3 region has the DNA TGTGCCAGCAGCCCAGGGGGGGGGACTGAAGCTTTCTTT. This translates into CASSPGGGTEAFF. This chain connects TRBV7-9 to TRBJ1-1, with TRBD1 matching 7 bases. Germline lookup yields CDR1 SEHNR and CDR2 FQNEAQ (reference sequence). V gave up 5 bases and J gave up 5 bases; unmatched junction bases: 5. CDR3 length: 13 residues.

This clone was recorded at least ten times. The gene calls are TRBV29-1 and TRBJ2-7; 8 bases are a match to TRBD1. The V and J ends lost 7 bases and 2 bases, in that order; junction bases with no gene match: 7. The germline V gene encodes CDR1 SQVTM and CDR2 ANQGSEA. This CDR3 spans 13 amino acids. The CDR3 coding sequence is TGCAGCGCCCTGGGACAGGACGCCTACGAGCAGTACTTC. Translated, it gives CSALGQDAYEQYF.

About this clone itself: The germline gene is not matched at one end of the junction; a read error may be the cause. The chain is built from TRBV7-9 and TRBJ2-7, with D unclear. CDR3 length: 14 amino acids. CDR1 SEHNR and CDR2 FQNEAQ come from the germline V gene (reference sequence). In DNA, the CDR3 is TGCGCCAGCAGTCATACTGCGGCCACCTACGAGCAGTACTTC. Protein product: CASSHTAATYEQYF.

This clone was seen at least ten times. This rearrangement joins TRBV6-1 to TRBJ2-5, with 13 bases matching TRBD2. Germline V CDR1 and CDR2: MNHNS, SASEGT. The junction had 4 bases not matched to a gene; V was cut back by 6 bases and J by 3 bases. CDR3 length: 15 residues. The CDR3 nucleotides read TGTGCCAGCAGCGTACTAGCGGGAGGGGAAGAGACCCAGTACTTC. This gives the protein CASSVLAGGEETQYF.

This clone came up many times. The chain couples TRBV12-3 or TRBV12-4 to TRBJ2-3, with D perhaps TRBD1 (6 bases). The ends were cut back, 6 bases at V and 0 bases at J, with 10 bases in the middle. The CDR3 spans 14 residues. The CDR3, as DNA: TGTGCCAGCAGCCGGCAGGGGAGCACAGATACGCAGTATTTT. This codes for CASSRQGSTDTQYF.

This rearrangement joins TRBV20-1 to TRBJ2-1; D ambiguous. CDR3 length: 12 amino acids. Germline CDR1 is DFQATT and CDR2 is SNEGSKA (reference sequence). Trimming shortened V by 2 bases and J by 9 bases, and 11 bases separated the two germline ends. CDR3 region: CSARYPLFEQFF. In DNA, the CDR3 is TGCAGTGCTAGATACCCTTTATTTGAGCAGTTCTTC.

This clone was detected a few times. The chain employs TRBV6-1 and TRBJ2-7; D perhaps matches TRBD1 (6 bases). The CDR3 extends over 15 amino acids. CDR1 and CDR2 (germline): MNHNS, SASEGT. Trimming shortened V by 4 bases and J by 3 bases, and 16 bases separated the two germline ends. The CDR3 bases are TGTGCCAGCAGTGTAACTACAGGGATCGTCTACGAGCAGTACTTC. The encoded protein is CASSVTTGIVYEQYF.

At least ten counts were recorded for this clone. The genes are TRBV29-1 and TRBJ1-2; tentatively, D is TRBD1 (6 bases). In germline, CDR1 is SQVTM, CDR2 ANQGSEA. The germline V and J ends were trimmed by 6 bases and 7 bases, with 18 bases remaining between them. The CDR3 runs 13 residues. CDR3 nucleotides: TGCAGCGTAATGCCGGGGGCGCGAAGTGGCTACACCTTC. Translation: CSVMPGARSGYTF. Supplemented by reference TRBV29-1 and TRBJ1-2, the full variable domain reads SAVISQKPSRDICQRGTSLTIQCQVDSQVTMMFWYRQQPGQSLTLIATANQGSEATYESGFVIDKFPISRPNLTFSTLTVSNMSPEDSSIYLCSVMPGARSGYTFGSGTRLTVV.

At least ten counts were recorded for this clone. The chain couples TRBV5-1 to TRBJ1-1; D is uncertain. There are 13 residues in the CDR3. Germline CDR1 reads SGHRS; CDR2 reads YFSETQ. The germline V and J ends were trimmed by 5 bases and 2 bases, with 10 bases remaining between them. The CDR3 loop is CASSQNINTEAFF. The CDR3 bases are TGCGCCAGCAGTCAAAACATTAACACTGAAGCTTTCTTT.

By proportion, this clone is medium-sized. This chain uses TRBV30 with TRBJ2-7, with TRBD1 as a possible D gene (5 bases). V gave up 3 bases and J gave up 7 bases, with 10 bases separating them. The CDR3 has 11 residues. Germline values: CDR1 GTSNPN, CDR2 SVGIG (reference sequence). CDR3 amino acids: CAWSRDGEQYF. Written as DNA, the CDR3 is TGTGCCTGGAGCAGGGATGGAGAGCAGTACTTC.

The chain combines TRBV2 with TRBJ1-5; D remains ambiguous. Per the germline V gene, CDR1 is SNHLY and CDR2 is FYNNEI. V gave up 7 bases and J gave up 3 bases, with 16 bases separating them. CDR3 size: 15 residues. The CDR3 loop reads CASTALPRFNQPQHF. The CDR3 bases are TGTGCCAGCACTGCCCTCCCGAGGTTCAATCAGCCCCAGCATTTT.

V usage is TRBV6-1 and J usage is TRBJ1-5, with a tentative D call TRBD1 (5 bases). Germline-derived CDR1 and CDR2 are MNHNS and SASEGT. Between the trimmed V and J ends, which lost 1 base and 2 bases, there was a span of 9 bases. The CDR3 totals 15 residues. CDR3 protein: CASSEVRVGNQPQHF. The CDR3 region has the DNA TGTGCCAGCAGTGAAGTCAGGGTAGGCAATCAGCCCCAGCATTTT.

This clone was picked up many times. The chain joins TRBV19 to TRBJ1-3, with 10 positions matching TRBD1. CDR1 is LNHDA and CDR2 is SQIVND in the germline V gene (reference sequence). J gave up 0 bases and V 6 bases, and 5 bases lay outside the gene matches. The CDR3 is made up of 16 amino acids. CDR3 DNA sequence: TGTGCCAGTAGCCCGGGACAGGGGAACTCTGGAAACACCATATATTTT. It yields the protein CASSPGQGNSGNTIYF.

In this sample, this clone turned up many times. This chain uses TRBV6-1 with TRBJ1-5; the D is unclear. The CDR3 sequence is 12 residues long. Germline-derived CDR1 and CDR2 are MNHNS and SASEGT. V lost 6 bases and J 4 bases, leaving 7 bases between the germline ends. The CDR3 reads CASRTRNQPQHF. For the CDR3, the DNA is TGTGCCAGCAGGACAAGGAATCAGCCCCAGCATTTT.

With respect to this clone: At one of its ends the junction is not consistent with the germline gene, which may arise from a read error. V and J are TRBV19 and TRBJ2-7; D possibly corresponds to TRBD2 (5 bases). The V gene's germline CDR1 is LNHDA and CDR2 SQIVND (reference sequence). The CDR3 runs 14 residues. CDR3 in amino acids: CASSMGVWVVEEYF. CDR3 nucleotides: TGTGCCAGTAGTATGGGAGTATGGGTCGTCGAGGAGTACTTC.

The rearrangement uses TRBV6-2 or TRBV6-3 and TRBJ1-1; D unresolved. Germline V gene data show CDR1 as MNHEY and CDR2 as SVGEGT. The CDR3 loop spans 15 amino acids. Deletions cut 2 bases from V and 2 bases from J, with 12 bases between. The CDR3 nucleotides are TGTGCCAGCAGTTACCAGGCAGGACCAAACACTGAAGCTTTCTTT. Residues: CASSYQAGPNTEAFF.

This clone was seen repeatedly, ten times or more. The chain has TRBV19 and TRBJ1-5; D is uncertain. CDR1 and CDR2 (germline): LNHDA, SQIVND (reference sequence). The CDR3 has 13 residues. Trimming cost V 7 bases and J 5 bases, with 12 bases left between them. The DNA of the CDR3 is TGTGCCAGTACCCGAGGAAGTGATCAGCCCCAGCATTTT. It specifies CASTRGSDQPQHF.

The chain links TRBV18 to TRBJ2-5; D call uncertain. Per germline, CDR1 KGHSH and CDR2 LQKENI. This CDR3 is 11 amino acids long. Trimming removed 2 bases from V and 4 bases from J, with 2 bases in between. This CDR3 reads CASSPTETQYF. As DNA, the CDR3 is TGTGCCAGCTCACCAACAGAGACCCAGTACTTC. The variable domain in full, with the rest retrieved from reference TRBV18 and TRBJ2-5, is NAGVMQNPRHLVRRRGQEARLRCSPMKGHSHVYWYRQLPEEGLKFMVYLQKENIIDESGMPKERFSAEFPKEGPSILRIQQVVRGDSAAYFCASSPTETQYFGPGTRLLVL.

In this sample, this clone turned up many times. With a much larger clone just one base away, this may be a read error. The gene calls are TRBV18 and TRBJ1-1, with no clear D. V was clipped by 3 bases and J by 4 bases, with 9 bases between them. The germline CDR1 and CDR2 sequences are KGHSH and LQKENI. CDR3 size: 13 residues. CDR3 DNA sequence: TGTGCCAGCTCACCTCCATCCCTCACTGAAGCTTTCTTT. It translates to CASSPPSLTEAFF.

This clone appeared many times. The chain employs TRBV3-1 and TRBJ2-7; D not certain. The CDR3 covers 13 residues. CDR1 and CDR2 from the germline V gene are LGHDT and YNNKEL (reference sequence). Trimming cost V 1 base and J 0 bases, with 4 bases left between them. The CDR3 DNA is TGTGCCAGCAGCCAAGGGATCTCCTACGAGCAGTACTTC. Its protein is CASSQGISYEQYF.

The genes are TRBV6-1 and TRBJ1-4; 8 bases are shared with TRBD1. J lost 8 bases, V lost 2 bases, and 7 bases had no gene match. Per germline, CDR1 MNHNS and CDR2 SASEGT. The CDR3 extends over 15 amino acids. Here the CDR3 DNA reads TGTGCCAGCAGTGAACCCGACAGGGGAGAGGAAAAACTGTTTTTT. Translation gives CASSEPDRGEEKLFF.

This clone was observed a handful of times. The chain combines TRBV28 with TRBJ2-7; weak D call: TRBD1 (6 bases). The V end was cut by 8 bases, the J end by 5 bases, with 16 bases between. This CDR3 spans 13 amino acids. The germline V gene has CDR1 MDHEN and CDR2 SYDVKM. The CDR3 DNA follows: TGTGCCAGCTTTCAGGGGTTCGGGGACGAGCAGTACTTC. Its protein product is CASFQGFGDEQYF.